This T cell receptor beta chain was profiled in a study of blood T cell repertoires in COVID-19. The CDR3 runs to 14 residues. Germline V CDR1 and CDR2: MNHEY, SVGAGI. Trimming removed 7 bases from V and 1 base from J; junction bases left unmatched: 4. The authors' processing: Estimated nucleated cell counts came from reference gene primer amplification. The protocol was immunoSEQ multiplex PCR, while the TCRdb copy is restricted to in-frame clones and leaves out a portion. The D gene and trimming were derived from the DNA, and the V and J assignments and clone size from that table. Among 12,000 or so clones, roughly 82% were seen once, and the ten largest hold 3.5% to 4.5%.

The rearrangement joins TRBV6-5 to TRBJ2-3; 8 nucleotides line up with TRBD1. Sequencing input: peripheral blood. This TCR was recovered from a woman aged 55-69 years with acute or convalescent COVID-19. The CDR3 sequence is CASKQGAGTDTQYF. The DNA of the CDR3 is TGTGCCAGCAAGCAGGGGGCAGGCACAGATACGCAGTATTTT.